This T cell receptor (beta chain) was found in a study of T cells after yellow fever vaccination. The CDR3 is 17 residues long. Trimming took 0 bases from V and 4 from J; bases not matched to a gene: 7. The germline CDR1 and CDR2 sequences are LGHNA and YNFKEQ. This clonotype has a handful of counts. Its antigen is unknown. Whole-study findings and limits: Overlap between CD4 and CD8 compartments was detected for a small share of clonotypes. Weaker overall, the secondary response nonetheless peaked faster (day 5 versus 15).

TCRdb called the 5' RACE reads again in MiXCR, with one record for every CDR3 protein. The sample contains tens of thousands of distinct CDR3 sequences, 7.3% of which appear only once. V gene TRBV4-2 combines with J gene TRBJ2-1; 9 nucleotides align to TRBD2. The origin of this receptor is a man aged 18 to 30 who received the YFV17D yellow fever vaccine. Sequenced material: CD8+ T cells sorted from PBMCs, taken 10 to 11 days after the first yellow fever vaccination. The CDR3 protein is CASSQEKAGGFYNEQFF. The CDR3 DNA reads TGTGCCAGCAGCCAAGAAAAAGCGGGGGGATTTTACAATGAGCAGTTCTTC.